The subject of this entry is one T cell receptor beta chain. The target antigen is unknown. The V gene's germline CDR1 is MNHNY and CDR2 SVGAGI (reference sequence). CDR3 length: 15 amino acids. Germline trimming cut 6 bases from V and 0 bases from J; bases unmatched to any gene: 4. The method was immunoSEQ multiplex PCR; TCRdb's version includes in-frame clones alone and lacks a portion of them. The table shows about 42,000 clones, with about 83% occurring only once. The time point is: week 35, safety follow-up. All doses held 300 ug of mutant IDH1 20-mer peptide, with topical imiquimod. The study enrolled donors with new WHO grade 3 or 4 IDH1-mutant, ATRX-lost astrocytomas. This specimen comes from a study of a mutant IDH1 vaccine in newly diagnosed glioma. On the study more broadly: Patients arrived already treated with radiotherapy, temozolomide, or both, most having had both.

Sequenced material: PBMCs, taken from a glioma patient whose treatment included an IDH1 peptide vaccine. The chain is built from TRBV6-6 and TRBJ1-3; 8 nucleotides match TRBD1. This clonotype originated in a woman between 45 and 60 years old with glioma. The CDR3 DNA reads TGTGCCAGCAGGGTCGACAGGGGCTCTGGAAACACCATATATTTT. Translated, it gives CASRVDRGSGNTIYF.